This T cell receptor (beta chain) was observed in a study of shared clonotypes between healthy human individuals (TCRdb year 2020). Regarding the complete study: A couple of women and a few men aged 18 to 49 years were included in the cohort. The study deeply sequenced blood TCR repertoires of about 5 healthy adults to estimate repertoire size and the extent of clonotype sharing between individuals. For each donor, CD4 naive and CD4 memory were each run on three plates, CD8 naive on two plates, and CD8 memory on one plate. Different laboratories and diverse techniques were used to prepare libraries and sequence TCR repertoires, to increase sequencing depth and limit assay-specific biases. Per donor, leukapheresis produced somewhere between about 0.94 and 9.5 billion PBMCs. Findings and caveats that apply to the study as a whole: Larger estimated clonotype richness was generally found for naive subsets than for memory subsets. Compared with non-shared clonotypes, clonotypes shared by all four sorted-subset donors had higher generation probabilities. Sharing across a few donors was observed for approximately 4.6% of naive CD4, about 3.2% of naive CD8, over 2% of memory CD4, and around 0.4% of memory CD8 clonotypes. The small number of donors limited the genetic and exposure-history diversity represented. Based on pairwise subsampling, the degree of clonotype sharing among donors was expected to be affected by sequencing depth. Even with the large sequencing depth, rarefaction of the sorted-subset datasets indicated that sequencing was incomplete. Sampling was limited to blood, and TCR repertoires in tissue likely differ from TCR repertoires in blood.

This clone was seen just once. Its antigen specificity is not known. No quality values exist for individual bases; no much larger clone is one base distant. The germline ends are 22 bases apart after V is trimmed by 7 bases and J by 6 bases. From the germline V gene (reference sequence), CDR1 is MNHEY and CDR2 is SMNVEV. Counted from cysteine to phenylalanine, this CDR3 has 17 amino acids. Here the CDR3 DNA is all that survives: 51 bases in frame from base 1. Using the deep immunoSEQ assay, TCR CDR3 regions were amplified from genomic DNA by multiplex PCR. Genomic DNA extracted from each cell subset was distributed evenly over all wells of several immunoSEQ 96-well plates, and each plate served as one replicate. For sorted subsets, each replicate PCR was loaded with 200 ng genomic DNA, equivalent to 25,000 to 30,000 T cell genomes. Purified libraries were quantified with a Qubit 3.0 fluorometer, sized on a Bioanalyzer 2100, and re-quantified with the KAPA Library Quantification kit. Every immunoSEQ 96-well plate was sequenced on a dedicated single-read 150-cycle Illumina NextSeq 550 flow cell. The authors processed their data as follows. Because only junctional sequences without quality scores were contained in the immunoSEQ output, filtering matching that applied to full-length reads could not be performed. Sequences were annotated with PyIR, a Python wrapper for IgBLAST v1.9, and V/J genes and CDR3 were assigned using IMGT germline references. Reads were removed for weak V/J assignments (E-value above 1e-6), missing CDR3, stop codons, out-of-frame junctions, or ambiguous translated residues. A V3J clonotype was defined by an identical inferred V gene, J gene, and CDR3 amino acid sequence. Percentage overlap between repertoires was computed as shared unique clonotypes divided by the size of the smaller repertoire. Richness of each repertoire was evaluated using RTK rarefaction, the Chao1 estimator, and Recon v2.1 estimates of unobserved clonotypes. Generation probabilities were computed with OLGA for all TCRbeta clonotypes obtained by the gDNA method from four donors. TCRdb obtained this table from immuneACCESS and retained in-frame rearrangements with V and J assigned. These tables miss some clones; where compared with another copy, unresolved V genes account for less than half of the shortfall, and the remainder is unexplained. D and trimming were read from the DNA, whereas the V and J calls and clone size are those reported in that table. The sample contains some 320,000 clones, about nine tenths of them found a single time. Together, the top ten hold around 15% of the sample.

The donors were healthy, HIV-negative adults who had no recently reported acute infections or vaccinations. All donors were Caucasian adults living in Nashville, Tennessee, USA. CD8 memory samples were composed of magnetically selected CD45RO+ cells combined with CCR7-negative CD45RA+ effector memory (TemRA) cells. Blood was obtained by leukapheresis, after which PBMCs were separated by Ficoll-Histopaque density gradient centrifugation and cryopreserved in liquid nitrogen vapor phase. Purity and quantity of every magnetically sorted T cell population were checked by analytical flow cytometry. Genomic DNA was isolated from every sorted fraction and measured by UV absorbance on a Nanodrop 2000c.

What was sequenced was memory CD8+ T cells sorted from blood. The meaning of the sample's cell subset or site label: CD45RO+ cells pooled with CCR7-negative TemRA cells. The rearrangement joined TRBV27 to TRBJ1-6; perhaps TRBD1 is the D gene, with 6 bases matching. This receptor was taken from a man aged 18 to 29 in good health. The nucleotide sequence reads TGTGCCAGCACTATGACAGGATCTCATGTTCGTAATTCACCCCTCCACTTT. Its protein reads: CASTMTGSHVRNSPLHF.